A selection of T cell receptor beta chains follows, all from one sample in a study of cytotoxic CD8 clonotypes in ibrutinib-treated CLL. Clones were sequenced by immunoSEQ multiplex PCR, and TCRdb holds only the in-frame ones, with some missing. The sample has just over 65,000 clones, approximately 71% seen once. This specimen was PBMCs, taken after 12 months of ibrutinib treatment. The receptor set was obtained from a human donor with chronic lymphocytic leukemia. Each CDR3 is given with its conserved first and last residue. A D gene is named only where the DNA matches it firmly. Clone size is given for some rows only: seen once, a few or many times, or a class if the clone is expanded.

D gene	V gene	clone size	J gene	CDR3 protein	CDR3 DNA
.	TRBV7-3	.	TRBJ1-5	CASSLASNQPQHF	TGTGCCAGCAGCTTAGCGAGCAATCAGCCCCAGCATTTT
.	TRBV4-3	.	TRBJ1-1	CASSQDMGLNTEAFF	TGCGCCAGCAGCCAAGATATGGGACTGAACACTGAAGCTTTCTTT
.	TRBV5-4	.	TRBJ2-2	CASSSGTSNTGELFF	TGTGCCAGCAGCTCCGGGACATCCAACACCGGGGAGCTGTTTTTT
.	TRBV7-2	.	TRBJ2-3	CASSSLRTDTQYF	TGTGCCAGCAGCTCCCTACGCACAGATACGCAGTATTTT
.	TRBV19	.	TRBJ2-1	CASSIIVGEQFF	TGTGCCAGTAGTATTATAGTAGGTGAGCAGTTCTTC
TRBD1	TRBV5-6	.	TRBJ1-4	CASSLRAGTGYEKLFF	TGTGCCAGCAGCTTGCGGGCCGGGACAGGGTATGAAAAACTGTTTTTT
.	TRBV4-3	once	TRBJ2-3	CASSPQVKGPPFTDTQYF	TGCGCCAGCAGCCCCCAAGTAAAGGGGCCTCCCTTCACAGATACGCAGTATTTT
.	TRBV27	few	TRBJ1-2	CASSLSWDGYYGYTF	TGTGCCAGCAGTTTATCCTGGGACGGCTACTATGGCTACACCTTC
TRBD2	TRBV27	.	TRBJ2-3	CASSSLRWGGSDTQYF	TGTGCCAGCAGTTCCCTTCGATGGGGGGGATCAGATACGCAGTATTTT
TRBD1	TRBV6-5	.	TRBJ1-2	CATKRGQNYGYTF	TGTGCCACCAAGAGGGGGCAAAACTATGGCTACACCTTC
.	TRBV28	.	TRBJ2-2	CASSRDRAGELFF	TGTGCCAGCAGCCGGGACCGGGCCGGGGAGCTGTTTTTT
TRBD1	TRBV4-3	once	TRBJ1-2	CASSQDVTGGGYTF	TGCGCCAGCAGCCAAGATGTAACAGGGGGTGGCTACACCTTC
.	TRBV11-2	.	TRBJ2-3	CASSSPLGTRTDTQYF	TGTGCCAGCAGCTCACCATTAGGCACTCGCACAGATACGCAGTATTTT
.	TRBV15	.	TRBJ2-7	CATSRDHLYEQYF	TGTGCCACCAGCAGAGATCATCTCTACGAGCAGTACTTC
.	TRBV9	.	TRBJ2-3	CASSVASLSDTQYF	TGTGCCAGCAGCGTAGCTAGCCTATCAGATACGCAGTATTTT
.	TRBV9	.	TRBJ1-5	CASSADSTNQPQHF	TGTGCCAGCAGCGCCGACTCCACGAATCAGCCCCAGCATTTT
.	TRBV5-6	.	TRBJ1-5	CASSFAGYSNQPQHF	TGTGCCAGCAGCTTCGCTGGCTACAGCAATCAGCCCCAGCATTTT
.	TRBV6-6	.	TRBJ1-1	CASSDDTTEAFF	TGTGCCAGCAGTGATGATACCACTGAAGCTTTCTTT
TRBD1	TRBV19	.	TRBJ1-5	CASSPLQGSRNQPQHF	TGTGCCAGTAGTCCCTTACAGGGGAGTCGCAATCAGCCCCAGCATTTT
.	TRBV5-5	.	TRBJ1-5	CASSLFGREQPQHF	TGTGCCAGCAGCTTATTTGGCAGGGAACAGCCCCAGCATTTT
TRBD1	TRBV4-3	.	TRBJ2-7	CASSQEEQGRYEQYF	TGCGCCAGCAGCCAAGAAGAACAGGGGCGTTACGAGCAGTACTTC
TRBD1	TRBV5-1	.	TRBJ1-4	CASSLSGTGTEKLFF	TGCGCCAGCAGCCTTTCCGGGACAGGAACGGAAAAACTGTTTTTT
.	TRBV11-3	.	TRBJ2-3	CASSLGNRDAPLYF	TGTGCCAGCAGCTTAGGCAACCGGGACGCTCCCCTGTATTTT
.	TRBV7-3	few	TRBJ2-1	CASSLGGTSYNEQFF	TGTGCCAGCAGCTTAGGGGGGACCTCCTACAATGAGCAGTTCTTC
.	TRBV18	.	TRBJ2-3	CASSPLAHRTDTQYF	TGTGCCAGCTCACCACTAGCTCACCGCACAGATACGCAGTATTTT
TRBD1	TRBV5-4	.	TRBJ1-6	CASSLDRGHSPLHF	TGTGCCAGCAGCTTGGACAGGGGGCACTCACCCCTCCACTTT
.	TRBV11-2	.	TRBJ2-7	CASSPVGIESRGYEQYF	TGTGCCAGCAGCCCAGTGGGGATAGAGTCAAGAGGCTACGAGCAGTACTTC
TRBD1	TRBV29-1	.	TRBJ1-1	CSTWGGRGTEAFF	TGCAGCACCTGGGGGGGCAGGGGGACTGAAGCTTTCTTT
.	TRBV15	.	TRBJ2-5	CATSHARGEETQYF	TGTGCCACCAGCCACGCGCGCGGGGAAGAGACCCAGTACTTC
TRBD1	TRBV5-4	few	TRBJ1-2	CASSLQGADGYTF	TGTGCCAGCAGCTTGCAGGGGGCAGATGGCTACACCTTC
TRBD1	TRBV5-5	.	TRBJ2-7	CASSLYGTAIYEQYF	TGTGCCAGCAGCTTATACGGGACAGCGATCTACGAGCAGTACTTC
.	TRBV5-5	once	TRBJ2-7	CASSGIPGLNSEQYF	TGTGCCAGCAGCGGAATACCGGGACTTAATAGTGAGCAGTACTTC
.	TRBV5-4	.	TRBJ2-3	CASSLVRLPSTDTQYF	TGTGCCAGCAGCTTGGTGAGACTACCCTCCACAGATACGCAGTATTTT
TRBD1	TRBV9	.	TRBJ1-4	CASSTRQGLREKLFF	TGTGCCAGCAGCACACGACAGGGGCTTAGGGAAAAACTGTTTTTT
TRBD1	TRBV6-6	.	TRBJ1-1	CASSYVQGGSEAFF	TGTGCCAGCAGTTACGTACAGGGGGGAAGTGAAGCTTTCTTT
.	TRBV6-5	.	TRBJ2-2	CASRKTGNTGELFF	TGTGCCAGCAGGAAGACTGGGAACACCGGGGAGCTGTTTTTT
.	TRBV2	few	TRBJ1-6	CASRQTLTHF	TGTGCCAGCAGGCAGACGCTAACCCACTTT
.	TRBV5-1	few	TRBJ2-2	CASSPDGRSNTGELFF	TGCGCCAGCAGCCCTGACGGACGGTCAAACACCGGGGAGCTGTTTTTT
TRBD1	TRBV19	few	TRBJ2-7	CASRDDRGLDEQYF	TGTGCCAGTAGGGATGACAGGGGGCTCGACGAGCAGTACTTC
TRBD1	TRBV7-9	.	TRBJ1-5	CASSPTGAGDQPQHF	TGTGCCAGCAGCCCAACAGGGGCTGGGGATCAGCCCCAGCATTTT